Listed below are T cell receptor beta chains from one sample, sequenced in a study of OX40 agonist ivuxolimab in advanced cancers. Clones were read by immunoSEQ multiplex PCR, and TCRdb kept only the in-frame ones, dropping some. The repertoire has about 75,000 clones, roughly 85% of them found once; the top ten carry 15% to 20%. Sequencing was performed on CD4+ or CD8+ T cells sorted from blood, taken in a trial of the OX40 agonist ivuxolimab. These receptor sequences come from an adult with an advanced solid tumor such as melanoma, head and neck, liver or kidney cancer. Each CDR3 is given with its conserved first and last residue. The D gene is left open where the match is weak. Part of the rows lack a size; the others show once, few, many or a class for expanded clones.

d_call: TRBD1
clone_size: NA
v_call: TRBV19
j_call: TRBJ1-5
cdr3_nt: TGTGCCAGTAGTACCTCTGGACAGGGCGAGGCGCCCCAGCATTTT
cdr3_aa: CASSTSGQGEAPQHF

d_call: NA
clone_size: NA
v_call: TRBV29-1
j_call: TRBJ2-1
cdr3_nt: TGCAGCGTCAATCCCGGGGGTAGTTCGTACAATGAGCAGTTCTTC
cdr3_aa: CSVNPGGSSYNEQFF

d_call: TRBD1
clone_size: NA
v_call: TRBV5-1
j_call: TRBJ2-2
cdr3_nt: TGCGCCAGCAGCTTGGGGGGACAGGGGATCACCGGGGAGCTGTTTTTT
cdr3_aa: CASSLGGQGITGELFF

d_call: TRBD1
clone_size: NA
v_call: TRBV4-1
j_call: TRBJ1-5
cdr3_nt: TGCGCCAGCAGCATTAGGTGGCGGCAGGGGGCTGTTAGCAATCAGCCCCAGCATTTT
cdr3_aa: CASSIRWRQGAVSNQPQHF

d_call: TRBD1
clone_size: few
v_call: TRBV7-9
j_call: TRBJ2-7
cdr3_nt: TGTGCCGGCTCCGGGACAGGGGGCCTCGAGCAGTACTTC
cdr3_aa: CAGSGTGGLEQYF

d_call: TRBD1
clone_size: NA
v_call: TRBV18
j_call: TRBJ1-5
cdr3_nt: TGTGCCAGCTCACCACCGGGACAGGGGGTGATGGATCAGCCCCAGCATTTT
cdr3_aa: CASSPPGQGVMDQPQHF

d_call: NA
clone_size: few
v_call: TRBV5-1
j_call: TRBJ2-7
cdr3_nt: TGCGCCAGCAGCTTGAGCCAGTACTACGAGCAGTACTTC
cdr3_aa: CASSLSQYYEQYF

d_call: TRBD1
clone_size: NA
v_call: TRBV27
j_call: TRBJ1-5
cdr3_nt: TGTGCCAGCGGAAAGGGACAGCTTGGCAATCAGCCCCAGCATTTT
cdr3_aa: CASGKGQLGNQPQHF

d_call: TRBD2
clone_size: NA
v_call: TRBV12-5
j_call: TRBJ2-5
cdr3_nt: TGTGCTAGTGGTTTGGGGGTTGGGGGAGGGGAGACCCAGTACTTC
cdr3_aa: CASGLGVGGGETQYF

d_call: TRBD2
clone_size: NA
v_call: TRBV5-1
j_call: TRBJ2-5
cdr3_nt: TGCGCCAGCAGCTCACTACTAGCGGGAGACCAAGAGACCCAGTACTTC
cdr3_aa: CASSSLLAGDQETQYF

d_call: TRBD2
clone_size: NA
v_call: TRBV6-1
j_call: TRBJ2-1
cdr3_nt: TGTGCCAGCAGTGGTGCCTCCCTAGCGGGAGTCTACAATGAGCAGTTCTTC
cdr3_aa: CASSGASLAGVYNEQFF

d_call: TRBD2
clone_size: NA
v_call: TRBV5-1
j_call: TRBJ2-2
cdr3_nt: TGCGCCAGCAGCTTGGCCCCGCTAGCGGGAGCCACCGGGGAGCTGTTTTTT
cdr3_aa: CASSLAPLAGATGELFF

d_call: NA
clone_size: NA
v_call: TRBV7-2
j_call: TRBJ2-4
cdr3_nt: TGTGCCAGCAGCTTAGAATCTAGAAGCATTCAGTACTTC
cdr3_aa: CASSLESRSIQYF

d_call: NA
clone_size: NA
v_call: TRBV7-9
j_call: TRBJ2-7
cdr3_nt: TGTGCCAGCAGCAGAAACTCGGAAATTACCTACGAGCAGTACTTC
cdr3_aa: CASSRNSEITYEQYF

d_call: TRBD1
clone_size: NA
v_call: TRBV19
j_call: TRBJ1-2
cdr3_nt: TGTGCCAGTAGTATTGGGGGACAGCCTTACACCTTC
cdr3_aa: CASSIGGQPYTF

d_call: TRBD2
clone_size: NA
v_call: TRBV5-6
j_call: TRBJ2-7
cdr3_nt: TGTGCCAGCAGGGGAGGGACTAGCGGGCCAACCTACGAGCAGTACTTC
cdr3_aa: CASRGGTSGPTYEQYF

d_call: NA
clone_size: NA
v_call: TRBV7-6
j_call: TRBJ1-1
cdr3_nt: TGTGCCAGCAGCTTTGAGGTCGGAAACACTGAAGCTTTCTTT
cdr3_aa: CASSFEVGNTEAFF

d_call: NA
clone_size: NA
v_call: TRBV7-9
j_call: TRBJ1-1
cdr3_nt: TGTGCCAGCAGCTTAGGACCGCCGAACACTGAAGCTTTCTTT
cdr3_aa: CASSLGPPNTEAFF

d_call: NA
clone_size: NA
v_call: TRBV6-5
j_call: TRBJ1-5
cdr3_nt: TGTGCCAGTAGCCAACAGGTCCTTAGCAATCAGCCCCAGCATTTT
cdr3_aa: CASSQQVLSNQPQHF

d_call: NA
clone_size: once
v_call: TRBV9
j_call: TRBJ2-2
cdr3_nt: TGTGCCAGCAGCGTGAGGGGGGACACCGGGGAGCTGTTTTTT
cdr3_aa: CASSVRGDTGELFF

d_call: TRBD1
clone_size: NA
v_call: TRBV6-5
j_call: TRBJ2-2
cdr3_nt: TGTGCCAGCAGCGGGACAGCGAACACCGGGGAGCTGTTTTTT
cdr3_aa: CASSGTANTGELFF

d_call: NA
clone_size: NA
v_call: TRBV7-9
j_call: TRBJ1-5
cdr3_nt: TGTGCCAGCAGCTTAGAGGGTCAGGGATATCAGCCCCAGCATTTT
cdr3_aa: CASSLEGQGYQPQHF

d_call: TRBD2
clone_size: NA
v_call: TRBV7-2
j_call: TRBJ2-3
cdr3_nt: TGTGCCAGCAGCCGAGGACTAGCGGGACCAGATACGCAGTATTTT
cdr3_aa: CASSRGLAGPDTQYF

d_call: NA
clone_size: NA
v_call: TRBV4-2
j_call: TRBJ2-1
cdr3_nt: TGTGCCAGCAGCCCCTCCATAGCGGAACTTACGAATGAGCAGTTCTTC
cdr3_aa: CASSPSIAELTNEQFF

d_call: NA
clone_size: NA
v_call: TRBV27
j_call: TRBJ2-1
cdr3_nt: TGTGCCAGCAGTCGAGAACCGACACACTCCTACAATGAGCAGTTCTTC
cdr3_aa: CASSREPTHSYNEQFF

d_call: NA
clone_size: NA
v_call: TRBV5-1
j_call: TRBJ2-7
cdr3_nt: TGCGCCAGCAGCCTGGGATACTCCTACGAGCAGTACTTC
cdr3_aa: CASSLGYSYEQYF

d_call: TRBD1
clone_size: NA
v_call: TRBV11-2
j_call: TRBJ2-1
cdr3_nt: TGTGCCAGCAGCTTAGATCAGGGGACAGGATCTGAGCAGTTCTTC
cdr3_aa: CASSLDQGTGSEQFF

d_call: NA
clone_size: once
v_call: TRBV2
j_call: TRBJ2-5
cdr3_nt: TGTGCCAGCAGTCCGCTTCTGGAGACCCAGTACTTC
cdr3_aa: CASSPLLETQYF

d_call: NA
clone_size: NA
v_call: TRBV28
j_call: TRBJ2-7
cdr3_nt: TGTGCCAGCAGTTTAAGGGGGACGACGGGGGAGCAGTACTTC
cdr3_aa: CASSLRGTTGEQYF

d_call: NA
clone_size: NA
v_call: TRBV5-6
j_call: TRBJ1-4
cdr3_nt: TGTGCCAGCAGCTTGGGGGTATTGGTTGAAAAACTGTTTTTT
cdr3_aa: CASSLGVLVEKLFF

d_call: NA
clone_size: NA
v_call: TRBV4-1
j_call: TRBJ1-1
cdr3_nt: TGCGCCAGCAGCCACGCCCGGCTTTTGAACACTGAAGCTTTCTTT
cdr3_aa: CASSHARLLNTEAFF

d_call: TRBD2
clone_size: NA
v_call: TRBV15
j_call: TRBJ2-3
cdr3_nt: TGTGCCACCAGCAGACTTGGGACTAGCGGGATAAATACGCAGTATTTT
cdr3_aa: CATSRLGTSGINTQYF

d_call: TRBD2
clone_size: NA
v_call: TRBV28
j_call: TRBJ2-1
cdr3_nt: TGTGCCAGCACCCCGGGGGGTCTTTGGGTTGAGCAGTTCTTC
cdr3_aa: CASTPGGLWVEQFF

d_call: NA
clone_size: NA
v_call: TRBV19
j_call: TRBJ1-1
cdr3_nt: TGTGCCAGTAGTCAACAGAAGAACACTGAAGCTTTCTTT
cdr3_aa: CASSQQKNTEAFF

d_call: NA
clone_size: NA
v_call: TRBV5-1
j_call: TRBJ2-5
cdr3_nt: TGCGCCAGCAGCGCCCAGACTAGTCAAGAGACCCAGTACTTC
cdr3_aa: CASSAQTSQETQYF

d_call: TRBD2
clone_size: NA
v_call: TRBV11-3
j_call: TRBJ2-1
cdr3_nt: TGTGCCAGCAGCTCGACCCGGATAGCGGGAGAATCCTACAATGAGCAGTTCTTC
cdr3_aa: CASSSTRIAGESYNEQFF

d_call: NA
clone_size: NA
v_call: TRBV10-1
j_call: TRBJ2-1
cdr3_nt: TGCGCCAGCAGTGATCGGTCGAGTGGGATTGGCTCCTACAATGAGCAGTTCTTC
cdr3_aa: CASSDRSSGIGSYNEQFF

d_call: NA
clone_size: few
v_call: TRBV6-6
j_call: TRBJ2-7
cdr3_nt: TGTGCCAGCAGGACCGGCGCGGCCAACGAGCAGTACTTC
cdr3_aa: CASRTGAANEQYF

d_call: TRBD1
clone_size: once
v_call: TRBV11-2
j_call: TRBJ2-1
cdr3_nt: TGTGCCAGCAGCCTCGGGACAGGGGGTGCCTACAATGAGCAGTTCTTC
cdr3_aa: CASSLGTGGAYNEQFF

d_call: TRBD1
clone_size: NA
v_call: TRBV19
j_call: TRBJ2-7
cdr3_nt: TGTGCCAGTAGCCCGACAGGGGACTACGAGCAGTACTTC
cdr3_aa: CASSPTGDYEQYF

d_call: TRBD2
clone_size: NA
v_call: TRBV19
j_call: TRBJ2-5
cdr3_nt: TGTGCCAGTAGTATGGGACTAGCGGGAGGAGAGACCCAGTACTTC
cdr3_aa: CASSMGLAGGETQYF

d_call: TRBD1
clone_size: many
v_call: TRBV27
j_call: TRBJ2-3
cdr3_nt: TGTGCCAGCAGTCCCGGGACAGGGAGTACAGATACGCAGTATTTT
cdr3_aa: CASSPGTGSTDTQYF

d_call: NA
clone_size: NA
v_call: TRBV9
j_call: TRBJ2-3
cdr3_nt: TGTGCCAGCAGCGTCAGCCCTAGCACAGATACGCAGTATTTT
cdr3_aa: CASSVSPSTDTQYF

d_call: NA
clone_size: NA
v_call: TRBV28
j_call: TRBJ1-5
cdr3_nt: TGTGCCAGCAGTTTGGGGGGGGACGATCAGCCCCAGCATTTT
cdr3_aa: CASSLGGDDQPQHF

d_call: NA
clone_size: NA
v_call: TRBV11-3
j_call: TRBJ2-3
cdr3_nt: TGTGCCAGCAGCTTAGCGGCAGGGACAGATACGCAGTATTTT
cdr3_aa: CASSLAAGTDTQYF